What follows is one T cell receptor (beta chain) and its context. Its target is unknown. The unexposed donors gave CD4+ T cells in about 2011-2019, prior to COVID-19. After ten to eleven days of culture, CD4+ T cells were isolated. Clones were sequenced by immunoSEQ multiplex PCR, and TCRdb holds only the in-frame ones, with some missing. The table lists more than 15,000 clones, around 78% of them singletons. V lost 6 bases to trimming and J lost 3 bases, with 12 bases between them. Germline values: CDR1 SNHLY, CDR2 FYNNEI. The CDR3 covers 13 residues. This sample stems from a study of CD4 T cells in relation to SARS-CoV-2 and coronaviruses. Broader study findings: Crossreactive clones expanded significantly less to SARS-CoV-2 than monoreactive clones.

Sequenced: CD4+ T cells from PBMCs, cultured in vitro. J is TRBJ2-7 and V is TRBV2; D is undetermined. The source of this sequence is a human donor in good health. CDR3 in amino acids: CASRHTLLYEQYF. Written as DNA, the CDR3 is TGTGCCAGCAGACATACACTACTCTACGAGCAGTACTTC. The variable domain in full, completed from reference TRBV2 and TRBJ2-7, reads EPEVTQTPSHQVTQMGQEVILRCVPISNHLYFYWYRQILGQKVEFLVSFYNNEISEKSEIFDDQFSVERPDGSNFTLKIRSTKLEDSAMYFCASRHTLLYEQYFGPGTRLTVT.